This TCR beta chain originates from a study of CD8+CD57+ T cells in acquired aplastic anemia. As for the study in general: Mean DNA quantity obtained from sorted CD4+ and CD8+ cells was 3 to 3.5 ug. Whole-study findings and limits: Patients and controls had in common twenty-nine CD8+ CDR3 sequences.

Selection for sequencing was limited to patients who had shown CD8+CD57+ cell expansion by flow cytometry. Each of the patients presented with severe acquired aplastic anemia. Blood was sampled before the patients had received any therapy. V dropped 2 bases and J dropped 4; count of bases not matched to a gene: 6. The length of the CDR3 is 15 residues. Looked up from germline, CDR1 is KGHDR and CDR2 is SFDVKD. About this clonotype: Its target is unknown.

Profiling that covered TCR beta VDJ and CDR3 relied on genomic DNA as its template. From the reads, TCRdb called clonotypes with MiXCR, one entry per CDR3 protein. The profile covers around 430,000 distinct CDR3 sequences, with about a third appearing a single time and under 0.95% taken by the ten largest. This receptor was taken from a human donor with aplastic anemia. The sample comprised sorted CD4+, CD8+, or CD8+CD57+ T cells (not recorded which) from PBMCs. The gene calls are TRBV24-1 and TRBJ1-2; 7 bases match TRBD1. The CDR3 nucleotides are TGTGCCACCAGTGATTCACAGGGGCCCTTCTATGGCTACACCTTC. Encoded protein: CATSDSQGPFYGYTF.